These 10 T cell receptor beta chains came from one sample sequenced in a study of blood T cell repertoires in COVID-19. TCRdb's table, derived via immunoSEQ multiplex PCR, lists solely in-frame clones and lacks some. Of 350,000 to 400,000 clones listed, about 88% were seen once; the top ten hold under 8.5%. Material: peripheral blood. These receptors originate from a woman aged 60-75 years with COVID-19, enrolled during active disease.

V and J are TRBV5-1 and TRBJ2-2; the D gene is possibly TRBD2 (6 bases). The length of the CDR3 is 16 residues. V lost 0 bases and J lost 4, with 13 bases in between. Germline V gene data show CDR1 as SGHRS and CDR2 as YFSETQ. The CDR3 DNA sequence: TGCGCCAGCAGCTTGGCACAGACTAGTAGCACCGGGGAGCTGTTTTTT. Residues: CASSLAQTSSTGELFF.

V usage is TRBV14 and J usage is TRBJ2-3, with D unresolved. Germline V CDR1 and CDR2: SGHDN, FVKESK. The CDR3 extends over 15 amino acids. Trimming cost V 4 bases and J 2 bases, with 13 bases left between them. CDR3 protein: CASSLTNIFTDTQYF. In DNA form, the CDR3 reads TGTGCCAGCAGCCTCACGAACATCTTCACAGATACGCAGTATTTT.

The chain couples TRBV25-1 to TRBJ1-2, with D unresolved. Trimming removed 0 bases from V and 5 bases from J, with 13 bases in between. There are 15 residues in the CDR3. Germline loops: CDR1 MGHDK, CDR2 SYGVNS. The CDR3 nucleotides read TGTGCCAGCAGTGAATACGACACCGCCTCGTATGGCTACACCTTC. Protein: CASSEYDTASYGYTF.

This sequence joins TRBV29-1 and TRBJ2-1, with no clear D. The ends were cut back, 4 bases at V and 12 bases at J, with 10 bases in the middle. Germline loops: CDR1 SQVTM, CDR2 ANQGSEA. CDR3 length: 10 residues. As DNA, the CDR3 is TGCAGCGTTGGCAGTTTGATGCAGTTCTTC. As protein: CSVGSLMQFF.

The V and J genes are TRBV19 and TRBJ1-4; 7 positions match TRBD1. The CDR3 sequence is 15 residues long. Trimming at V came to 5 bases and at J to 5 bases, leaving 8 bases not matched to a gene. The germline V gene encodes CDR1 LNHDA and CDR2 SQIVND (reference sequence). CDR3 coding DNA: TGTGCCAGTAGTCAAAGACAGGGCCGAAATGAAAAACTGTTTTTT. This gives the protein CASSQRQGRNEKLFF.

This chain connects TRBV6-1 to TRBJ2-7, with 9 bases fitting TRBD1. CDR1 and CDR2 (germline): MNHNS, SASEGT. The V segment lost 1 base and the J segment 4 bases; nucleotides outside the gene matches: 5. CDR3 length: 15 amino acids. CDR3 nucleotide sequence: TGTGCCAGCAGTGAAGTAACAGGGGGCGCGTACGAGCAGTACTTC. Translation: CASSEVTGGAYEQYF.

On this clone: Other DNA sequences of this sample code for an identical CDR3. The DNA of the CDR3 is TGTGCCAGCAGCCCTACAGGGGGGCGGGAGACCCAGTACTTC. Translated, it gives CASSPTGGRETQYF. The chain joins TRBV9 to TRBJ2-5, with 8 bases matching TRBD1. CDR1 is SGDLS and CDR2 is YYNGEE in the germline V gene. The CDR3 length is 14 residues. V gave up 4 bases and J gave up 5 bases; unmatched junction bases: 7.

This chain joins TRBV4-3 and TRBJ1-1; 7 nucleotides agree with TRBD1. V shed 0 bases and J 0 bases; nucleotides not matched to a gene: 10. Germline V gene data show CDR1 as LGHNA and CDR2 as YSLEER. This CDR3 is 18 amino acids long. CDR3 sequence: CASSQDSARGILNTEAFF. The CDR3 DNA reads TGCGCCAGCAGCCAAGACAGTGCCAGGGGGATTTTGAACACTGAAGCTTTCTTT.

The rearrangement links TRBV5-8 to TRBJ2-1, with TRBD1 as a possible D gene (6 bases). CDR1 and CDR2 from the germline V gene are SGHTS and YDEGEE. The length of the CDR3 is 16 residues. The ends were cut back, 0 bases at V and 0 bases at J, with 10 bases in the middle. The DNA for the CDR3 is TGTGCCAGCAGCTTGGGGACAGACAGCTCCTACAATGAGCAGTTCTTC. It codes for CASSLGTDSSYNEQFF. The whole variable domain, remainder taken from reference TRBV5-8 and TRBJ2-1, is EAGVTQSPTHLIKTRGQQATLRCSPISGHTSVYWYQQALGLGLQFLLWYDEGEERNRGNFPPRFSGRQFPNYSSELNVNALELEDSALYLCASSLGTDSSYNEQFFGPGTRLTVL.

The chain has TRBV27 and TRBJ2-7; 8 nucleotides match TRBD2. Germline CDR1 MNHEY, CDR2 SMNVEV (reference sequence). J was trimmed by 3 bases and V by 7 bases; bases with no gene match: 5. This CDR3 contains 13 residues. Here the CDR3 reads CASKLRGGYEQYF. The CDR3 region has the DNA TGTGCCAGCAAACTACGGGGGGGCTACGAGCAGTACTTC.